The 10 T cell receptor beta chains listed next were all sequenced from one sample in a study of a mutant IDH1 vaccine in newly diagnosed glioma. Here immunoSEQ multiplex PCR was the method, and the copy in TCRdb shows in-frame clones only, minus some. Found here are tens of thousands of clones, roughly 70% of them singletons; the top ten hold roughly 9.8%. The time point was: week 47, end of study. The investigators gave 300 ug of mutant IDH1 20-mer peptide in each vaccine dose, together with topical imiquimod. These receptors' targets are unknown. Sequenced here: PBMCs, sampled from a glioma patient whose treatment included an IDH1 peptide vaccine. These receptor sequences come from a man aged 35 to 55 with glioma.

This clone turned up a few times. V usage is TRBV2 and J usage is TRBJ2-7; 7 nucleotides match TRBD2. Trimming removed 6 bases from V and 0 bases from J; junction bases left unmatched: 8. The CDR3 runs 15 residues. The germline CDR1 and CDR2 sequences are SNHLY and FYNNEI. The CDR3 DNA is TGTGCCAGCAGCTTAGGCGGGGAGGGCTCCTACGAGCAGTACGTC. It yields the protein CASSLGGEGSYEQYV.

The V gene is TRBV4-1, the J gene TRBJ2-1, with TRBD2 matching over 9 bases. V gave up 3 bases and J gave up 2 bases; unmatched junction bases: 8. Germline V gene sequence: CDR1 MGHRA, CDR2 YSYEKL. CDR3 length: 17 residues. Here the CDR3 DNA reads TGCGCCAGCAGCCAGACCCTGACTAGCGGAGCCTACAATGAGCAGTTCTTC. Protein product: CASSQTLTSGAYNEQFF.

This clone came up a few times. V and J are TRBV6-1 and TRBJ1-2, with 12 bases that match TRBD1. There are 12 residues in the CDR3. After removal of 8 bases from V and 7 bases from J, the junction contained 2 bases not matched to a gene. Germline V lookup: CDR1 MNHNS, CDR2 SASEGT. CDR3 sequence (DNA): TGTGCCAGCCGGGACAGGGGGCTTGGCTACACCTTC. Translating it yields CASRDRGLGYTF.

The chain links TRBV29-1 to TRBJ1-2, with D tentatively TRBD1 (6 bases). The CDR3 contains 15 residues. Trimming cost V 7 bases and J 4 bases, with 22 bases left between them. Germline V gene sequence: CDR1 SQVTM, CDR2 ANQGSEA. The CDR3 DNA is TGCAGCGCGGCCGGGGGGGCAGGGTCGAGCTATGGCTACACCTTC. Translating it yields CSAAGGAGSSYGYTF.

This clone was observed a few times. The V and J genes are TRBV12-5 and TRBJ1-1; D gene unclear. CDR3 size: 14 residues. Between the trimmed V and J ends, which lost 0 bases and 3 bases, there was a span of 8 bases. Germline V gives CDR1 LGHNT, CDR2 FRNRAP. CDR3 nucleotides: TGTGCTAGTGGTTTGGTGTCCTTGCACACTGAAGCTTTCTTT. Protein sequence: CASGLVSLHTEAFF.

The V call is TRBV5-8, the J call TRBJ2-3; D remains ambiguous. Germline V CDR1 and CDR2: SGHTS, YDEGEE. The CDR3 is 15 amino acids. The V gene lost 0 bases and the J gene lost 1 base, with 9 bases spanning the gap. CDR3 coding DNA: TGTGCCAGCAGCTTGGGCAATCGGGGCACAGATACGCAGTATTTT. Translating it yields CASSLGNRGTDTQYF.

The gene calls are TRBV5-4 and TRBJ2-5, with 7 bases that match TRBD1. The CDR3 is made up of 14 amino acids. Trimming removed 1 base from V and 8 bases from J; junction bases left unmatched: 8. Per germline, CDR1 SGHNT and CDR2 YYREEE (reference sequence). The CDR3 DNA follows: TGTGCCAGCAGCTTGAGGGGGCCGGGTCATACCCAGTACTTC. Its translation: CASSLRGPGHTQYF.

The rearrangement uses TRBV18 and TRBJ2-7; 7 bases align to TRBD2. Germline V gene data show CDR1 as KGHSH and CDR2 as LQKENI. V lost 8 bases, J lost 0 bases, and 7 bases stayed unmatched. This CDR3 comprises 14 residues. The CDR3 DNA is TGTGCCAGCCGGCGGGAGATAAGCTCCTACGAGCAGTACTTC. Translation gives CASRREISSYEQYF.

The chain carries TRBV11-3 and TRBJ2-7; maybe TRBD2 (5 bases). Per the germline V gene, CDR1 is SGHNT and CDR2 is YENEEA. The CDR3 has 11 amino acids. With 1 base removed from V and 12 bases from J, the gap between germline ends came to 10 bases. The CDR3 nucleotides read TGTGCCAGCAGCTTAGGAGGGCGACTGTACGTC. Translated, it gives CASSLGGRLYV.

The genes are TRBV7-9 and TRBJ2-7; 8 positions match TRBD2. The length of the CDR3 is 14 residues. The V gene's germline CDR1 is SEHNR and CDR2 FQNEAQ (reference sequence). CDR3 residues: CAGSQASGSYEQYV. CDR3 DNA: TGTGCCGGCAGCCAAGCAAGCGGGAGCTACGAGCAGTACGTC.